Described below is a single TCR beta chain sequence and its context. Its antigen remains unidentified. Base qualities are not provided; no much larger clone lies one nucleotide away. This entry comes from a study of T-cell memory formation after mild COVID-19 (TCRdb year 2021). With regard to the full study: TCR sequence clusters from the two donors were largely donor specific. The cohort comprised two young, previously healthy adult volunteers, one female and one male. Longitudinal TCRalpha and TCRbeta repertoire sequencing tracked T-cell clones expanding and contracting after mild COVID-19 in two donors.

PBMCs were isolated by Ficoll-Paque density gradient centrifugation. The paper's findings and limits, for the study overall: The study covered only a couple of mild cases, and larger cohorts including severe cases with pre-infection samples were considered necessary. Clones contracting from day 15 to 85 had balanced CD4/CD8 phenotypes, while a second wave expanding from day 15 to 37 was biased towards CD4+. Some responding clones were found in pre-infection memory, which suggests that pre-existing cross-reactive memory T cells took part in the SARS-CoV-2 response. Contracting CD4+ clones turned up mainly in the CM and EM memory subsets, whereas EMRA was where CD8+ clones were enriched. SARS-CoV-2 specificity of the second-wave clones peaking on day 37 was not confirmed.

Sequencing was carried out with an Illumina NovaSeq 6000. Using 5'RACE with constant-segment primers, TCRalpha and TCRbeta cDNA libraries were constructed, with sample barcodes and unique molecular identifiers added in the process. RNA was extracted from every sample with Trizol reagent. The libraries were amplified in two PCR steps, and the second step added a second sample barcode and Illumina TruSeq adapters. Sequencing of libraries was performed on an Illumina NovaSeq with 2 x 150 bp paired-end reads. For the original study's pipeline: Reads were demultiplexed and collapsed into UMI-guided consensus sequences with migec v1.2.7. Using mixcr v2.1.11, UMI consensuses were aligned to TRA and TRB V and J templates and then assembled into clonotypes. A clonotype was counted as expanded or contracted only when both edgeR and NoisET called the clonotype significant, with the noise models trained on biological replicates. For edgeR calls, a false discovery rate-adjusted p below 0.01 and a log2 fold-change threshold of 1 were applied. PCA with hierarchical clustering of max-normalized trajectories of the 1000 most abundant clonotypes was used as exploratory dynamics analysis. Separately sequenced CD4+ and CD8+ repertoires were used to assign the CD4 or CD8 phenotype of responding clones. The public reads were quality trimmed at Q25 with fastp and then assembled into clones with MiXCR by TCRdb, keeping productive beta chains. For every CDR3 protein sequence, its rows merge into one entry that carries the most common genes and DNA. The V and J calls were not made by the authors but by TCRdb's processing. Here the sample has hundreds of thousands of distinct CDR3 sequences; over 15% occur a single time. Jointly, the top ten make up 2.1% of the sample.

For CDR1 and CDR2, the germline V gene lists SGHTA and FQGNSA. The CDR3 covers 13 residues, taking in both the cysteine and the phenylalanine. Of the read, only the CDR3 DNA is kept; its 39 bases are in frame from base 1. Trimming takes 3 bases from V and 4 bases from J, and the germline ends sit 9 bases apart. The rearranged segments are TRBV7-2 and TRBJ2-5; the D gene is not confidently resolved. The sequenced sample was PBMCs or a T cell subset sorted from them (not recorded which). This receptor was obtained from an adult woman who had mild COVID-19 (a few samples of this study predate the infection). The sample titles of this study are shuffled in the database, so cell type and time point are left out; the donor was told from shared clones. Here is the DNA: TGTGCCAGCAGCTTCGAGCTGAGAGAGACCCAGTACTTC. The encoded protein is CASSFELRETQYF. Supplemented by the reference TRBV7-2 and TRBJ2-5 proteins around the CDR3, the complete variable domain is GAGVSQSPSNKVTEKGKDVELRCDPISGHTALYWYRQSLGQGLEFLIYFQGNSAPDKSGLPSDRFSAERTGGSVSTLTIQRTQQEDSAVYLCASSFELRETQYFGPGTRLLVL.